The 20 T cell receptor beta chains below all came from one sample that was sequenced in a study of cytomegalovirus exposure and HLA in healthy donors. In the PCR, 60 Vbeta and 13 Jbeta primers were used. The data were produced by immunoSEQ multiplex PCR, yet TCRdb's version contains in-frame clones alone and is incomplete. The repertoire holds roughly 130,000 clones, about 73% seen once, with roughly 6% in the top ten. The sequencing sample was made of PBMCs. These receptor sequences come from a woman aged 45-65 years in good health and CMV-seropositive.

This clone was counted once. The chain employs TRBV19 and TRBJ2-7; possible D gene TRBD1, 6 bases. V lost 8 bases to trimming and J lost 6 bases, with 20 bases between them. The CDR3 runs 14 residues. The germline V gene encodes CDR1 LNHDA and CDR2 SQIVND (reference sequence). CDR3 coding DNA: TGTGCCAGTTCCCTGTTACCATTACAGGGCGAGCAGTACTTC. It yields the protein CASSLLPLQGEQYF.

The CDR3 spells CASSVEGQGGTEAFF. Here the CDR3 DNA reads TGTGCCAGCAGTGTGGAGGGACAGGGCGGCACTGAAGCTTTCTTT. The rearrangement uses TRBV2 and TRBJ1-1, with TRBD1 matching over 9 bases. The CDR3 extends over 15 amino acids. The V gene's germline CDR1 is SNHLY and CDR2 FYNNEI. V was pared by 4 bases and J by 4 bases, with 7 bases of the junction left unmatched.

CDR3 protein: CASSPGTGWYEQYF. In DNA, the CDR3 is TGTGCCAGTAGTCCCGGGACAGGGTGGTACGAGCAGTACTTC. J is TRBJ2-7 and V is TRBV19, with TRBD1 matching over 9 bases. The trim removed 5 bases at V and 4 bases at J, leaving 6 bases unmatched. CDR1 and CDR2 from the germline V gene are LNHDA and SQIVND (reference sequence). The CDR3 is 14 residues long. Combining the CDR3 with reference TRBV19 and TRBJ2-7 gives the whole variable domain DGGITQSPKYLFRKEGQNVTLSCEQNLNHDAMYWYRQDPGQGLRLIYYSQIVNDFQKGDIAEGYSVSREKKESFPLTVTSAQKNPTAFYLCASSPGTGWYEQYFGPGTRLTVT.

This chain uses TRBV11-2 with TRBJ2-5, with D possibly matching TRBD2 (5 bases). The J call may be in error: the DNA end matches TRBJ2-7 better. Germline V gene data show CDR1 as SGHAT and CDR2 as FQNNGV. The CDR3 runs 15 residues. Here the CDR3 DNA reads TGTGCCAGCAGCCTTTCTTCGGGAATCGGTTACGAGCAGTACTTC. Amino acid sequence: CASSLSSGIGYEQYF.

This clone showed up just a few times. The chain links TRBV11-3 to TRBJ1-4; the match to TRBD1 covers 7 bases. The CDR3 contains 13 residues. With V trimmed by 7 bases and J by 8 bases, 7 bases remained unmatched. Germline CDR1 is SGHNT and CDR2 is YENEEA. CDR3 in amino acids: CASTDRDGEKLFF. The CDR3 DNA reads as TGTGCCAGCACCGACAGGGACGGCGAAAAACTGTTTTTT.

This clone was counted only a few times. V usage is TRBV5-4 and J usage is TRBJ2-7; 10 bases fit TRBD1. The CDR3 loop spans 15 amino acids. Germline V CDR1 and CDR2: SGHNT, YYREEE (reference sequence). Losses at the gene ends were 4 bases for V and 3 bases for J; bases not matched to a gene: 7. The DNA of the CDR3 is TGTGCCAGCAGCCCTGAGGGACAGGGGATCTACGAGCAGTACTTC. It translates to CASSPEGQGIYEQYF.

The gene calls are TRBV19 and TRBJ1-4; D call uncertain. The CDR3 covers 15 residues. Germline V gene sequence: CDR1 LNHDA, CDR2 SQIVND (reference sequence). V lost 5 bases and J lost 0, with 10 bases in between. CDR3 in amino acids: CASSRSQSTNEKLFF. The CDR3 DNA follows: TGTGCCAGTAGTCGGAGTCAATCAACTAATGAAAAACTGTTTTTT.

The rearrangement links TRBV19 to TRBJ1-3; unclear D gene. In germline, CDR1 is LNHDA, CDR2 SQIVND (reference sequence). V shed 5 bases and J shed 2 bases, with 10 bases lying between them. This CDR3 spans 14 amino acids. The chain's CDR3 is CASSLSVAGNTIYF. The CDR3 bases are TGTGCCAGTAGTCTCTCAGTGGCTGGAAACACCATATATTTT.

The chain has TRBV4-2 and TRBJ2-3, with 8 bases that match TRBD2. From germline, CDR1 is LGHNA and CDR2 YNFKEQ. The CDR3 spans 16 residues. V trimming: 5 bases; J trimming: 0 bases; junction bases outside the gene matches: 7. The CDR3 is CASSTRGGRSTDTQYF. CDR3 in DNA: TGTGCCAGCAGCACCCGCGGGGGGCGGAGCACAGATACGCAGTATTTT.

The chain combines TRBV29-1 with TRBJ1-2, with D perhaps matching TRBD1 (5 bases). The CDR3 totals 10 residues. The germline gives CDR1 SQVTM, CDR2 ANQGSEA. Trimming cost V 3 bases and J 9 bases, with 8 bases left between them. CDR3: CSVDRVSYTF. The CDR3 DNA follows: TGCAGCGTTGACAGGGTCAGCTACACCTTC.

V usage is TRBV7-8 and J usage is TRBJ1-4, with TRBD1 as a possible D gene (6 bases). Germline CDR1 SGHVS, CDR2 FQNEAQ. CDR3 length: 15 residues. Trimming removed 0 bases at V and 8 bases at J, with 13 bases between. CDR3: CASSLARTRGEKLFF. DNA for the CDR3: TGTGCCAGCAGCTTAGCGCGGACAAGGGGGGAAAAACTGTTTTTT.

The chain joins TRBV19 to TRBJ2-7, with 10 bases aligning to TRBD1. The CDR3 is 15 amino acids. CDR1 and CDR2 from the germline V gene are LNHDA and SQIVND (reference sequence). V shed 7 bases, J shed 4 bases, and the junction held 10 bases outside the gene matches. DNA for the CDR3: TGTGCCAGTAAGCGGGGACCGGGACAGGGGTACGAGCAGTACTTC. Protein product: CASKRGPGQGYEQYF.

The chain's CDR3 is CASSPNTGLSGNTIYF. CDR3 nucleotides: TGTGCCAGCAGCCCAAACACAGGGCTCTCTGGAAACACCATATATTTT. This chain joins TRBV7-2 and TRBJ1-3; tentatively, D is TRBD1 (6 bases). Trimming pared 5 bases from V and 0 bases from J, leaving 14 bases between. The CDR3 runs to 16 residues. Germline CDR1 SGHTA, CDR2 FQGNSA.

This chain links TRBV27 with TRBJ2-5, with D possibly TRBD2 on 7 matching bases. V lost 8 bases and J 4 bases, leaving 17 bases between the germline ends. There are 14 residues in the CDR3. Looked up from germline, CDR1 is MNHEY and CDR2 is SMNVEV (reference sequence). DNA for the CDR3: TGTGCCAGCGGTAATAGGGGGGGACGAGAGACCCAGTACTTC. This gives the protein CASGNRGGRETQYF.

The chain links TRBV6-6 to TRBJ2-7; D remains ambiguous. This CDR3 has 14 residues. With 1 base removed from V and 1 base from J, the gap between germline ends came to 8 bases. CDR1 is MNHNY, CDR2 SVGAGI, per germline (reference sequence). CDR3 amino acids: CASSYYSASYEQYF. The CDR3 bases are TGTGCCAGCAGTTACTATTCAGCGTCCTACGAGCAGTACTTC.

The V and J genes are TRBV29-1 and TRBJ1-1; D ambiguous. The germline gives CDR1 SQVTM, CDR2 ANQGSEA. V lost 4 bases, J lost 0 bases, and 3 bases lay in between. The CDR3 totals 11 residues. The CDR3 loop is CSVAMNTEAFF. As DNA, the CDR3 is TGCAGCGTTGCTATGAACACTGAAGCTTTCTTT.

The chain links TRBV7-8 to TRBJ2-5, with D possibly TRBD2 on 5 matching bases. This CDR3 comprises 13 residues. Per germline, CDR1 SGHVS and CDR2 FQNEAQ. V lost 1 base to trimming and J lost 5 bases, with 8 bases between them. The CDR3 region has the DNA TGTGCCAGCAGCTTAGTCACTAGGGAGACCCAGTACTTC. Translating it yields CASSLVTRETQYF.

The chain links TRBV19 to TRBJ2-5; a possible D gene is TRBD1 (6 bases). The CDR3 is made up of 15 amino acids. Trimming shortened V by 4 bases and J by 5 bases, and 17 bases separated the two germline ends. CDR1 is LNHDA, CDR2 SQIVND, per germline (reference sequence). This CDR3 reads CASSTRLDSRETQYF. The CDR3 DNA reads TGTGCCAGTAGTACCCGACTGGACAGCAGGGAGACCCAGTACTTC.

The V call is TRBV28, the J call TRBJ1-5, with 7 bases that match TRBD1. CDR3 size: 15 residues. V gave up 9 bases and J gave up 3 bases; unmatched junction bases: 11. CDR1 MDHEN and CDR2 SYDVKM come from the germline V gene. CDR3 bases: TGTGCCAGTCCCCCTACAGGGGCTATCAATCAGCCCCAGCATTTT. Its protein product is CASPPTGAINQPQHF.

This chain joins TRBV2 and TRBJ1-5, with 7 bases identical to TRBD1. The CDR3 is 12 residues long. The V gene's germline CDR1 is SNHLY and CDR2 FYNNEI. The V and J ends lost 5 bases and 9 bases, in that order; junction bases with no gene match: 4. The CDR3 region is CASSYRGPPQHF. The DNA of the CDR3 is TGTGCCAGCAGTTACAGGGGTCCGCCCCAGCATTTT.